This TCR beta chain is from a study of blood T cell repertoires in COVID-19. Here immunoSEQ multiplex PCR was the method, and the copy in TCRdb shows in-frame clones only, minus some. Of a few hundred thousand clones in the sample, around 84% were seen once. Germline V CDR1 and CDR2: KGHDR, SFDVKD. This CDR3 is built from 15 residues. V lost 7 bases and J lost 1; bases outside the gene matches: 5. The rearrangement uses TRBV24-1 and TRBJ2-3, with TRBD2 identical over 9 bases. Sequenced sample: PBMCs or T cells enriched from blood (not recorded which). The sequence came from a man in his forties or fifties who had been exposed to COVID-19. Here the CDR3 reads CATSPAGGGTDTQYF. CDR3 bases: TGTGCCACCAGCCCGGCGGGAGGGGGCACAGATACGCAGTATTTT.